Below, 29 T cell receptor beta chains from the same sample are listed, as sequenced in a study of OX40 agonist ivuxolimab in advanced cancers. The library was made by the immunoSEQ multiplex PCR assay. Sourced from immuneACCESS, this table was stored by TCRdb with only in-frame sequences that have V and J called. A share of the clones is absent; for the studies checked, an unresolved V gene accounts for under half, and the remainder has no known explanation. The sample profile shows some 150,000 clones; about nine tenths of them were found once. The top ten clonotypes cover around 0.99% of the sample. The sample was CD4+ or CD8+ T cells sorted from blood, taken in a trial of the OX40 agonist ivuxolimab. Receptors originate from an adult with an advanced solid tumor such as melanoma, head and neck, liver or kidney cancer.

The V gene is TRBV12-5, the J gene TRBJ1-2, with D possibly TRBD1 on 6 matching bases. The V and J ends lost 5 bases and 0 bases respectively, with 13 bases between them. Germline V gives CDR1 LGHNT, CDR2 FRNRAP. There are 15 residues in the CDR3. CDR3 amino acids: CASGGPGAPNYGYTF. The CDR3 DNA reads TGTGCTAGTGGTGGTCCGGGGGCTCCTAACTATGGCTACACCTTC.

The chain uses TRBV27 and TRBJ2-7; perhaps TRBD1 as D (5 bases). V was clipped by 4 bases and J by 3 bases, with 10 bases between them. The CDR3 is 13 residues long. The germline V gene has CDR1 MNHEY and CDR2 SMNVEV (reference sequence). This CDR3 is CASSSPQGYEQYF. The DNA of the CDR3 is TGTGCCAGCAGTTCGCCCCAGGGCTACGAGCAGTACTTC.

This chain connects TRBV6-5 to TRBJ1-1; D uncertain. CDR3 length: 16 residues. Looked up from germline, CDR1 is MNHEY and CDR2 is SVGAGI. Trimming stripped 2 bases from V and 4 bases from J, with 17 bases between. For the CDR3, the DNA is TGTGCCAGCAGTTACGAGGAGGCTCGAATGGCCACTGAAGCTTTCTTT. Its protein is CASSYEEARMATEAFF.

The V call is TRBV4-1, the J call TRBJ2-7, with 8 bases lining up with TRBD2. With V trimmed by 3 bases and J by 4 bases, 11 bases remained unmatched. CDR1 MGHRA and CDR2 YSYEKL come from the germline V gene. The length of the CDR3 is 16 residues. In nucleotides, the CDR3 is TGCGCCAGCAGCCAGCACCATAGCGGGAAGCGATACGAGCAGTACTTC. This sequence encodes CASSQHHSGKRYEQYF.

J is TRBJ2-7 and V is TRBV28, with D maybe TRBD2 (6 bases). The V gene lost 11 bases and the J gene lost 3 bases, with 11 bases spanning the gap. CDR1 and CDR2 from the germline V gene are MDHEN and SYDVKM. This CDR3 has 11 amino acids. CDR3 protein: CAAGRDYEQYF. In DNA form, the CDR3 reads TGTGCCGCGGGGCGGGACTACGAGCAGTACTTC.

The J gene is TRBJ2-1, the V gene TRBV27; 14 bases map to TRBD2. The CDR3 loop spans 15 amino acids. Looked up from germline, CDR1 is MNHEY and CDR2 is SMNVEV (reference sequence). J was trimmed by 10 bases and V by 8 bases; bases with no gene match: 10. The CDR3 region has the DNA TGTGCCAGCCAAGACCCGGGACTAGCGGGAGTGGAGCAGTTCTTC. It codes for CASQDPGLAGVEQFF.

The chain has TRBV7-9 and TRBJ1-2; 7 nucleotides align to TRBD1. In germline, CDR1 is SEHNR, CDR2 FQNEAQ (reference sequence). With 4 bases clipped from V and 6 bases from J, the junction kept 8 bases outside the gene matches. The CDR3 contains 14 residues. CDR3 sequence: CASSSQGLDHGYTF. CDR3 sequence (DNA): TGTGCCAGCAGCTCACAGGGGTTAGATCATGGCTACACCTTC.

This chain uses TRBV29-1 with TRBJ2-3, with D maybe TRBD1 (6 bases). Deletions cut 7 bases from V and 3 bases from J, with 17 bases between. There are 14 residues in the CDR3. Per the germline V gene, CDR1 is SQVTM and CDR2 is ANQGSEA. The CDR3 is CSGQGRFRTDTQYF. The CDR3 region has the DNA TGCAGCGGCCAGGGGCGGTTCAGAACAGATACGCAGTATTTT.

CDR3 nucleotide sequence: TGTGCCAGCAGTTCCCCCCAGGGATCTGGTTCTAGGGGCTACACCTTC. Protein sequence: CASSSPQGSGSRGYTF. The chain employs TRBV28 and TRBJ1-2, with a possible D match to TRBD1 (5 bases). V was shortened by 4 bases and J by 8 bases, with 23 bases between the two germline ends. CDR1 is MDHEN and CDR2 is SYDVKM in the germline V gene. This CDR3 is built from 16 residues.

The chain employs TRBV4-1 and TRBJ1-4; TRBD1 agrees at 7 bases. The CDR3 is made up of 18 amino acids. CDR1 and CDR2 (germline): MGHRA, YSYEKL. Germline trimming cut 0 bases from V and 0 bases from J; bases unmatched to any gene: 7. CDR3 bases: TGCGCCAGCAGCCAAGAGTCCGGGACAGCTGCAACTAATGAAAAACTGTTTTTT. This codes for CASSQESGTAATNEKLFF.

The CDR3 sequence is CASSRTELSYNEQFF. In DNA form, the CDR3 reads TGTGCCAGTAGTAGGACAGAGCTATCCTACAATGAGCAGTTCTTC. The chain links TRBV19 to TRBJ2-1; possibly TRBD1 for D (6 bases). The CDR3 has 15 residues. Germline loops: CDR1 LNHDA, CDR2 SQIVND (reference sequence). V was trimmed by 4 bases and J by 1 base, leaving 11 bases between them. Full variable domain (remainder filled in from reference TRBV19 and TRBJ2-1): DGGITQSPKYLFRKEGQNVTLSCEQNLNHDAMYWYRQDPGQGLRLIYYSQIVNDFQKGDIAEGYSVSREKKESFPLTVTSAQKNPTAFYLCASSRTELSYNEQFFGPGTRLTVL.

This clone showed up just once. J is TRBJ2-7 and V is TRBV4-2; 10 nucleotides match TRBD2. CDR3 size: 15 residues. Germline CDR1 is LGHNA and CDR2 is YNFKEQ. Trimming took 4 bases from V and 3 from J; bases not matched to a gene: 6. The CDR3 protein is CASSPRTSGVYEQYF. CDR3 coding DNA: TGTGCCAGCAGCCCACGGACTAGCGGAGTCTACGAGCAGTACTTC.

The V and J genes are TRBV11-2 and TRBJ1-1; D remains ambiguous. Trimming took 0 bases from V and 10 from J, leaving 15 bases between them. Germline V gives CDR1 SGHAT, CDR2 FQNNGV. The CDR3 loop spans 14 amino acids. This chain's CDR3 is CASSLEPGPVRAFF. Written as DNA, the CDR3 is TGTGCCAGCAGCTTAGAACCGGGCCCCGTTCGAGCTTTCTTT.

The chain carries TRBV15 and TRBJ2-3, with D possibly TRBD2 on 5 matching bases. With 8 bases removed from V and 6 bases from J, the gap between germline ends came to 9 bases. The CDR3 has 11 residues. Germline-derived CDR1 and CDR2 are LNHNV and YYDKDF (reference sequence). The CDR3 sequence is CATSLEDTQYF. CDR3 bases: TGTGCCACCTCACTAGAGGATACGCAGTATTTT.

The V and J genes are TRBV21-1 and TRBJ1-1; TRBD1, as called in the table, went unchecked against the DNA. TRBV21-1 is flagged as a pseudogene. The CDR3 extends over 19 amino acids. The CDR3 reads CASSKIPPGQRHMNTEAFF. The CDR3, as DNA: TGTGCCAGCAGCAAAATTCCCCCGGGACAGCGTCACATGAACACTGAAGCTTTCTTT.

The rearrangement joins TRBV28 to TRBJ2-5; D unresolved. The CDR3 is 17 amino acids. Germline CDR1 reads MDHEN; CDR2 reads SYDVKM. Deletions cut 2 bases from V and 1 base from J, with 17 bases between. The CDR3 loop is CASSLNPPGRSQETQYF. The CDR3 DNA follows: TGTGCCAGCAGTTTAAACCCACCTGGGCGTTCCCAAGAGACCCAGTACTTC.

The chain couples TRBV29-1 to TRBJ2-5, with D perhaps given as TRBD1 or TRBD2 (5 bases each). The J call may be wrong; the DNA end is better matched by TRBJ2-7. Germline-derived CDR1 and CDR2 are SQVTM and ANQGSEA. This CDR3 spans 13 amino acids. CDR3 in amino acids: CSVGQRNSYEQYF. Written as DNA, the CDR3 is TGCAGCGTTGGACAGCGGAACTCCTACGAGCAGTACTTC.

J is TRBJ2-2 and V is TRBV6-5; TRBD2 is a possible D gene (5 bases). Germline CDR1 is MNHEY and CDR2 is SVGAGI. CDR3 length equals 13 residues. Deletions cut 7 bases from V and 4 bases from J, with 10 bases between. CDR3 sequence reads: CASTSGVTGELFF. DNA for the CDR3: TGTGCCAGCACCTCCGGGGTCACCGGGGAGCTGTTTTTT.

V gene TRBV5-6 combines with J gene TRBJ2-1; TRBD2 aligns across 9 bases. Germline V gene data show CDR1 as SGHDT and CDR2 as YYEEEE. This CDR3 contains 16 residues. V was pared by 1 base and J by 7 bases, with 9 bases of the junction left unmatched. CDR3 in amino acids: CASSLLGTSNVNEQFF. CDR3 nucleotides: TGTGCCAGCAGCTTGTTGGGGACTAGCAATGTGAATGAGCAGTTCTTC.

This clone was seen a single time. This rearrangement joins TRBV20-1 to TRBJ2-1; the D call may be TRBD1 or TRBD2 (5 bases each). There are 11 residues in the CDR3. Germline V gene sequence: CDR1 DFQATT, CDR2 SNEGSKA (reference sequence). Trimming took 5 bases from V and 9 from J, leaving 11 bases between them. CDR3 nucleotide sequence: TGCAGTGCTTCTGGGACGGGTGAGCAGTTCTTC. This encodes CSASGTGEQFF.

The CDR3 DNA follows: TGTGCCAGCTCACCCCCGGACAGGGGTGGAAACATTCAGTACTTC. It specifies CASSPPDRGGNIQYF. The gene calls are TRBV18 and TRBJ2-4; 9 bases map to TRBD1. Unmatched junction bases numbered 6, after V lost 3 bases and J lost 6 bases. The CDR3 sequence is 15 residues long. Germline CDR1 reads KGHSH; CDR2 reads LQKENI.

The CDR3 is CASSSGQAGDTDTQYF. The CDR3 nucleotides are TGTGCCAGCAGCTCAGGACAAGCGGGAGATACAGATACGCAGTATTTT. V usage is TRBV11-3 and J usage is TRBJ2-3, with TRBD2 matching over 8 bases. V was clipped by 4 bases and J by 3 bases; unmatched bases: 9. The CDR3 length is 16 residues. CDR1 is SGHNT and CDR2 is YENEEA in the germline V gene.

Only a few counts were recorded for this clone. The junction departs from the called germline gene at one end, perhaps through a read error. This rearrangement joins TRBV19 to TRBJ1-3, with 8 bases identical to TRBD1. The V gene's germline CDR1 is LNHDA and CDR2 SQIVND (reference sequence). The CDR3 has 11 amino acids. CDR3 nucleotides: TGTGCCAGTAGTACCAGACAGGGGTTACATTTT. It specifies CASSTRQGLHF.

This chain connects TRBV6-5 to TRBJ2-3; possibly TRBD1 for D (6 bases). The germline V and J ends were trimmed by 2 bases and 3 bases, with 6 bases remaining between them. Germline V gene sequence: CDR1 MNHEY, CDR2 SVGAGI. The CDR3 sequence is 13 residues long. CDR3 in DNA: TGTGCCAGCAGTTACCAGGGGACAGATACGCAGTATTTT. Its translation: CASSYQGTDTQYF.

The chain couples TRBV10-1 to TRBJ2-2; D is uncertain. Germline V gene sequence: CDR1 WNHNN, CDR2 SYGVQD (reference sequence). CDR3 length: 13 residues. Trimming took 2 bases from V and 6 from J, leaving 7 bases between them. The CDR3 protein is CASSEVSPGELFF. The DNA for the CDR3 is TGCGCCAGCAGTGAGGTCTCGCCCGGGGAGCTGTTTTTT.

This clone has just a few counts. The V call is TRBV6-1, the J call TRBJ1-5, with D uncertain. Trimming stripped 5 bases from V and 4 bases from J, with 12 bases between. The germline V gene has CDR1 MNHNS and CDR2 SASEGT. The CDR3 runs 14 residues. CDR3 nucleotide sequence: TGTGCCAGCAGTCCTACGGCCCAGAATCAGCCCCAGCATTTT. It is translated as CASSPTAQNQPQHF.

The chain joins TRBV10-3 to TRBJ2-7, with 8 bases lining up with TRBD1. From germline, CDR1 is ENHRY and CDR2 SYGVKD. The ends lost 6 bases at V and 3 bases at J; junction bases unmatched: 1. This CDR3 is 12 amino acids long. For the CDR3, the DNA is TGTGCCATCAGGGACAGGGACTACGAGCAGTACTTC. Translating it yields CAIRDRDYEQYF.

The rearrangement joins TRBV11-3 to TRBJ2-2; 7 bases are shared with TRBD1. This CDR3 has 15 amino acids. The trim removed 3 bases at V and 6 bases at J, leaving 7 bases unmatched. Germline V gene data show CDR1 as SGHNT and CDR2 as YENEEA. This CDR3 reads CASSFEGGSAGELFF. CDR3 sequence (DNA): TGTGCCAGCAGCTTCGAAGGGGGCTCGGCCGGGGAGCTGTTTTTT. Full variable domain (remainder filled in from reference TRBV11-3 and TRBJ2-2): EAGVVQSPRYKIIEKKQPVAFWCNPISGHNTLYWYLQNLGQGPELLIRYENEEAVDDSQLPKDRFSAERLKGVDSTLKIQPAELGDSAVYLCASSFEGGSAGELFFGEGSRLTVL.

As regards this clone: Germline and junction disagree at one end, which may indicate a read error. The genes are TRBV5-8 and TRBJ2-3; 9 bases map to TRBD2. Germline V CDR1 and CDR2: SGHTS, YDEGEE. The CDR3 contains 17 residues. CDR3 sequence reads: CASTLRRLAGNTDTQYF. The CDR3 DNA follows: TGTGCCAGCACCTTGCGCCGCCTAGCGGGAAACACAGATACGCAGTATTTT.